The rows below give T cell receptor beta chains drawn from one sample of a study of OX40 agonist ivuxolimab in advanced cancers. Sequencing was performed with immunoSEQ multiplex PCR; in TCRdb, only in-frame clones are kept and a portion is missing. The sample yields some 74,000 clones, around 86% seen once. Sequenced material: CD4+ or CD8+ T cells sorted from blood, taken in a trial of the OX40 agonist ivuxolimab. The receptors shown here come from an adult with an advanced solid tumor such as melanoma, head and neck, liver or kidney cancer. CDR3s include the opening cysteine and the closing phenylalanine or tryptophan. D genes are given only for firm matches. Clone size is shown for a subset of rows, as once, few, many or a class of expanded clone.

V,size,J,D,DNA,CDR3
TRBV5-4,.,TRBJ2-5,.,TGTGCCAGCAGCCTAAGTACGGGGAGAGAGACCCAGTACTTC,CASSLSTGRETQYF
TRBV28,.,TRBJ1-2,.,TGTGCCAGCAGTTTATCCGGGGCTAACTATGGCTACACCTTC,CASSLSGANYGYTF
TRBV11-3,.,TRBJ2-7,.,TGTGCCAGCAGCTTAGGAGGGGGTGGTTACGAGCAGTACTTC,CASSLGGGGYEQYF
TRBV28,.,TRBJ2-7,TRBD1,TGTGCCAGCAGTTCCCGACAGGGACAGGGCTCCTACGAGCAGTACTTC,CASSSRQGQGSYEQYF
TRBV10-3,.,TRBJ2-1,TRBD2,TGTGCCATCAGTCGACTAGCGGGAGGTTCCTCCTACAATGAGCAGTTCTTC,CAISRLAGGSSYNEQFF
TRBV7-2,.,TRBJ1-2,.,TGTGCCAGTACGAGGGGAGGGGCGCTCTACTATGGCTACACCTTC,CASTRGGALYYGYTF
TRBV10-1,.,TRBJ2-3,TRBD2,TGCGCCAGCAGTGGGACTAGCGGGAGGGGAGATACGCAGTATTTT,CASSGTSGRGDTQYF
TRBV10-3,.,TRBJ2-2,.,TGTGCCATCATGGAGGGTACCGGGGAGCTGTTTTTT,CAIMEGTGELFF
TRBV28,.,TRBJ1-3,.,TGTGCCAGCAGTTGGGTATCTGGAAACACCATATATTTT,CASSWVSGNTIYF
TRBV28,.,TRBJ2-3,.,TGTGCCAGCAGCCCGGGGGACCCAGATACGCAGTATTTT,CASSPGDPDTQYF
TRBV7-9,.,TRBJ2-3,.,TGTGCCAGCAGCACAGGCACAGATACGCAGTATTTT,CASSTGTDTQYF
TRBV7-2,.,TRBJ2-4,TRBD1,TGTGCCAGCAGCTTAACATGGACAGGGGGTAACATTCAGTACTTC,CASSLTWTGGNIQYF
TRBV7-9,.,TRBJ2-7,TRBD1,TGTGCCAGCAGCCCGAATCCCGGGACAGGGAGCTACGAGCAGTACTTC,CASSPNPGTGSYEQYF
TRBV6-5,.,TRBJ1-1,.,TGTGCCAGCAGGATGGACGGCAACACTGAAGCTTTCTTT,CASRMDGNTEAFF
TRBV19,few,TRBJ1-3,.,TGTGCCAGTGCTCGGGACACCTCTGGAAACACCATATATTTT,CASARDTSGNTIYF
TRBV27,.,TRBJ1-2,.,TGTGCCAGCAGCGATAGCCGGCTGGAGGGCTACACCTTC,CASSDSRLEGYTF
TRBV4-1,.,TRBJ1-1,.,TGCGCCAGCAGCCAAGCTCCCATAGGGGTGATGAACACTGAAGCTTTCTTT,CASSQAPIGVMNTEAFF
TRBV19,.,TRBJ2-5,.,TGTGCCAGTAGTATCGCCCCGACTGAAGAGACCCAGTACTTC,CASSIAPTEETQYF
TRBV5-1,once,TRBJ2-6,.,TGCGCCAGCAGCTTGGGCAGGGGAGCGACTGGGGCCAACGTCCTGACTTTC,CASSLGRGATGANVLTF
TRBV18,.,TRBJ1-1,.,TGTGCCAGCCGAACAGGTCAGAACACTGAAGCTTTCTTT,CASRTGQNTEAFF
TRBV18,.,TRBJ2-1,TRBD1,TGTGCCAGCTCATCCGCCGGGACAGGGGGCTACAATGAGCAGTTCTTC,CASSSAGTGGYNEQFF
TRBV28,.,TRBJ1-2,.,TGTGCCAGCAGTTCCGGGGTTTACTATGGCTACACCTTC,CASSSGVYYGYTF
TRBV10-3,.,TRBJ2-5,.,TGTGCCATCAGTGACGTCCAAGAGACCCAGTACTTC,CAISDVQETQYF
TRBV15,.,TRBJ2-3,.,TGTGCCACCAGTCCACCTAAGGGCGGAACAGATACGCAGTATTTT,CATSPPKGGTDTQYF
TRBV7-2,.,TRBJ2-3,TRBD2,TGTGCCAGCAGCTTATTCGGGGGGGCCACAGATACGCAGTATTTT,CASSLFGGATDTQYF
TRBV29-1,.,TRBJ1-6,TRBD1,TGCAGCGTAGGGGACAGCACTTATAATTCACCCCTCCACTTT,CSVGDSTYNSPLHF
TRBV7-8,.,TRBJ1-4,TRBD1,TGTGCCAGCAGTCTGAGGGACAGGCCGACTGCAACTAATGAAAAACTGTTTTTT,CASSLRDRPTATNEKLFF
TRBV2,.,TRBJ1-1,.,TGTGCCAGCAGAGTTATACAGGGAGGGGACGCTGAAGCTTTCTTT,CASRVIQGGDAEAFF
TRBV19,few,TRBJ1-2,.,TGTGCCGGCCAGGGGCTATGGGGCTACACCTTC,CAGQGLWGYTF
TRBV5-1,.,TRBJ1-5,.,TGCGCCAGCAGCTTAGGACAGAGCAATCAGCCCCAGCATTTT,CASSLGQSNQPQHF
TRBV27,.,TRBJ2-5,TRBD2,TGTGCCAGCAACCGGCGGGGGACCCTTCAAGAGACCCAGTACTTC,CASNRRGTLQETQYF
TRBV5-1,.,TRBJ2-5,.,TGCGCCAGCAGCTTGGGTGGTGGCGGGGAGACCCAGTACTTC,CASSLGGGGETQYF
TRBV28,.,TRBJ2-7,.,TGTGCCAGCCACGGGCCATATGAGTTCGAGCAGTACTTC,CASHGPYEFEQYF
TRBV5-1,.,TRBJ2-2,TRBD2,TGCGCCAGCAGCCAAATAGCGGGAGTATTAGGGGAGCTGTTTTTT,CASSQIAGVLGELFF
TRBV21-1,few,TRBJ1-5,.,TGTGCCAGCAGCAAGGTTATACGGAGTCAGCCCCAGCATTTT,CASSKVIRSQPQHF
TRBV29-1,.,TRBJ2-3,.,TGCAGCTCGCTGGGGGGGGCCACAGATACGCAGTATTTT,CSSLGGATDTQYF
TRBV28,.,TRBJ1-6,TRBD1,TGTGCCAGCATTGCCAGGGGGCGTTCACCCCTCCACTTT,CASIARGRSPLHF
TRBV29-1,.,TRBJ1-1,.,TGCAGCGTTGAACGGGGGCTGGAGGCTGAAGCTTTCTTT,CSVERGLEAEAFF
TRBV6-5,.,TRBJ2-7,TRBD1,TGTGCCAGCAGTGCTAGGACAGGGGGCTACGAGCAGTACTTC,CASSARTGGYEQYF
TRBV5-1,.,TRBJ2-7,.,TGCGCCAGCAGTTCCAGTCGAGTTAACTACGAGCAGTACTTC,CASSSSRVNYEQYF
TRBV7-9,.,TRBJ1-1,.,TGTGCCAGCAGCTTCTTGTTGGGCAGCCGGACCCTGCGGAGCACTGAAGCTTTCTTT,CASSFLLGSRTLRSTEAFF
TRBV7-9,.,TRBJ2-3,TRBD2,TGTGCCAGCAGCTTAGGAGCGGGGAGCGATACGCAGTATTTT,CASSLGAGSDTQYF
TRBV5-6,few,TRBJ2-7,TRBD1,TGTGCCAGCAGCTGGACAGGGAGGGAGCAGTACTTC,CASSWTGREQYF
TRBV5-6,.,TRBJ1-6,.,TGTGCCAGCAGCATCAGGGGCCCTGGTGGGTCACCCCTCCACTTT,CASSIRGPGGSPLHF
TRBV28,.,TRBJ2-7,.,TGTGCCAGCAGTTTACTAGGGGGGACAATTCCCTACGAGCAGTACTTC,CASSLLGGTIPYEQYF
TRBV11-2,.,TRBJ1-5,.,TGTGCCAGCAGCGTGACCGAGGGGAGCAATCAGCCCCAGCATTTT,CASSVTEGSNQPQHF
TRBV7-8,.,TRBJ1-6,.,TGTGCCAGCAGCTTAGCACAAGAGGGGTCACCCCTCCACTTT,CASSLAQEGSPLHF
TRBV1,.,TRBJ2-2,.,TGCACCAGCAGCCATAAGAGATCGGTAGCGGAGCCTACCGGGGAGCTGTTTTTT,CTSSHKRSVAEPTGELFF
TRBV2,.,TRBJ2-1,.,TGTGCCAGCAGCTACGGACCTAATGAGCAGTTCTTC,CASSYGPNEQFF
TRBV27,.,TRBJ1-4,.,TGTGCCAGCAGCGGGGGGTCAGGGTATGAAAAACTGTTTTTT,CASSGGSGYEKLFF
TRBV5-1,few,TRBJ1-4,.,TGCGCCAGCAGCTTGGCGCAGAGGACTAATGAAAAACTGTTTTTT,CASSLAQRTNEKLFF
TRBV28,.,TRBJ2-7,TRBD1,TGTGCCAGCAGTTCCCCACAGGGGGGAGTGAGGTACGAGCAGTACTTC,CASSSPQGGVRYEQYF
TRBV4-3,.,TRBJ2-2,.,TGCGCCAGCAGCCTAAAGGTGGTCAGCTCCGGGGAGCTGTTTTTT,CASSLKVVSSGELFF
TRBV11-2,.,TRBJ2-1,TRBD2,TGTGCCAGCAGCTTCCTCCAACGGACTAGCGGGAGGGGGAATGAGCAGTTCTTC,CASSFLQRTSGRGNEQFF